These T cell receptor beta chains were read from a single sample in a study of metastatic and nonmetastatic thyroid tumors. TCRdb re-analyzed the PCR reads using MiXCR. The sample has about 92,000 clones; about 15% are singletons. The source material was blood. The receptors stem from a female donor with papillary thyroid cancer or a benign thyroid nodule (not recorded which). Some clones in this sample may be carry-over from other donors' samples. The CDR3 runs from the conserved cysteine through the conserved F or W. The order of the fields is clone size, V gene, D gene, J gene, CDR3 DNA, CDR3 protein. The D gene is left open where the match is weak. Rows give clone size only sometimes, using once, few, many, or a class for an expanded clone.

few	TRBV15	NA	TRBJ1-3	TGTGCCACCAGCAGAGGACGAGGATCCTCTGGAAACACCATATATTTT	CATSRGRGSSGNTIYF
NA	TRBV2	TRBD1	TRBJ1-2	TGTGCCAGCAGTGAGGACAGGGGGCTTTATGGCTACACCTTC	CASSEDRGLYGYTF
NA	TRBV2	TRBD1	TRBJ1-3	TGTGCCAGCAGCCAGGACAGGGGAAGTGGAAACACCATATATTTT	CASSQDRGSGNTIYF
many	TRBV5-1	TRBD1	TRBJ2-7	TGCGCCAGCAGCCTAATACCGGGACAGGGGCCCGAAGAGCAGTACTTC	CASSLIPGQGPEEQYF
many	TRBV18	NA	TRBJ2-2	TGTGCCAGCTCACCACGACAGGCCTTGGCAGGGGAGCTGTTTTTT	CASSPRQALAGELFF
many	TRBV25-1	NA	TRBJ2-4	TGTGCCAGCACCCCTTCATTTCCAGATTTAGCCAAAAACATTCAGTACTTC	CASTPSFPDLAKNIQYF
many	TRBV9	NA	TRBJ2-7	TGTGCCAGCAGCGTAGAAGCCTCCACGGAGCAGTACTTC	CASSVEASTEQYF
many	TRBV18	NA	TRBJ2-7	TGTGCCAGCTCCGCCGGGGCGGGTTGGTACGAGCAGTACTTC	CASSAGAGWYEQYF
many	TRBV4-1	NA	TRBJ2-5	TGCGCCAGCAGATCCCAGGGCAGCATCCAAGAGACCCAGTACTTC	CASRSQGSIQETQYF
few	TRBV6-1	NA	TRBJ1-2	TGTGCCAGCAGTGAGGTCGCAGTATGCAGTTTTAGCTATGGCTACACCTTC	CASSEVAVCSFSYGYTF
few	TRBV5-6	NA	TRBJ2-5	TGTGCCAGCACCCCGACAGGGAGGGAGACCCAGTACTTC	CASTPTGRETQYF